This T cell receptor (beta chain) was retrieved from a study of preoperative IRX-2 immunotherapy in early breast cancer. V lost 4 bases and J lost 3, with 6 bases in between. Germline assignment: CDR1 ENHRY and CDR2 SYGVKD. The CDR3 has 12 amino acids. Treatment indicated: preoperative locoregional IRX-2 cytokine immunotherapy. Preoperative locoregional IRX-2 cytokine immunotherapy was tested in the phase Ib source study. Using immunoSEQ multiplex PCR, the repertoire was profiled, and TCRdb retains in-frame clones only, with some absent. This table has fewer than 30,000 clones, roughly 90% appearing once.

This sample was gathered from a patient treated with IRX-2 immunotherapy. This clonotype was obtained from a human donor with breast cancer. The chain carries TRBV10-3 and TRBJ1-2; no clear D gene. The CDR3 DNA reads as TGTGCCATCAGTGGCCAGTACTATGGCTACACCTTC. Encoded protein: CAISGQYYGYTF.